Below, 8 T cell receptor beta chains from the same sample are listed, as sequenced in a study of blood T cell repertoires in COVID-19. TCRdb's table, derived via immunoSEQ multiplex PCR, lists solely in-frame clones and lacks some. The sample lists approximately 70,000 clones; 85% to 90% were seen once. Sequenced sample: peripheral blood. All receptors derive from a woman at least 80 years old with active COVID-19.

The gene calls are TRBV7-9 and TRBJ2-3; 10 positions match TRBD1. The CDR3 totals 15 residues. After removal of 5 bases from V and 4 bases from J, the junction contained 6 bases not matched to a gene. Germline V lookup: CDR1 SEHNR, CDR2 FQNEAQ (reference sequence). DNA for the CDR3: TGTGCCAGCAGCCGGGACAGGGGAGTTCCAGATACGCAGTATTTT. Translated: CASSRDRGVPDTQYF. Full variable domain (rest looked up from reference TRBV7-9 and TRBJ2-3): DTGVSQNPRHKITKRGQNVTFRCDPISEHNRLYWYRQTLGQGPEFLTYFQNEAQLEKSRLLSDRFSAERPKGSFSTLEIQRTEQGDSAMYLCASSRDRGVPDTQYFGPGTRLTVL.

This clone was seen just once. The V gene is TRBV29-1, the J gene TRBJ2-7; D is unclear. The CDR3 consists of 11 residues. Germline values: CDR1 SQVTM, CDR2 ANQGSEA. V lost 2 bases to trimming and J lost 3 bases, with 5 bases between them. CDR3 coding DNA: TGCAGCGTTGAATTTAGCTACGAGCAGTACTTC. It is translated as CSVEFSYEQYF.

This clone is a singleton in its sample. CDR3 in DNA: TGTGCCAGTAGTATAGAGGGCCATACTGAAGCTTTCTTT. Its protein product is CASSIEGHTEAFF. The chain employs TRBV19 and TRBJ1-1; unclear D gene. The CDR3 runs 13 residues. V dropped 0 bases and J dropped 5 bases, with 7 bases sitting between them. Germline V gives CDR1 LNHDA, CDR2 SQIVND (reference sequence).

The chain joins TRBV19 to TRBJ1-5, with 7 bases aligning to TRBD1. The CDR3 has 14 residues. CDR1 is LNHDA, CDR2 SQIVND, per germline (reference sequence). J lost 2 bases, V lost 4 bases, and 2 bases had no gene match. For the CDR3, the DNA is TGTGCCAGTAGTAGACAGGGAGGCAATCAGCCCCAGCATTTT. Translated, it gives CASSRQGGNQPQHF.

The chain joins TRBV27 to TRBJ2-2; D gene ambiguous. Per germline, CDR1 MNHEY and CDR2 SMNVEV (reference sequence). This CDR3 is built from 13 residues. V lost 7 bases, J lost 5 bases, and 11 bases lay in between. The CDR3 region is CASTLRPTGELFF. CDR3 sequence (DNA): TGTGCCAGCACCCTGCGGCCGACCGGGGAGCTGTTTTTT.

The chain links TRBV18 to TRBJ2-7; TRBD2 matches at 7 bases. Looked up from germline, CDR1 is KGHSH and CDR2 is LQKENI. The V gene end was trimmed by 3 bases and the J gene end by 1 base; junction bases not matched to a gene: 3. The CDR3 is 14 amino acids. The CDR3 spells CASSPASGSYEQYF. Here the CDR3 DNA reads TGTGCCAGCTCACCTGCTAGCGGATCCTACGAGCAGTACTTC. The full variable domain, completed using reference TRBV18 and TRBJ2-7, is NAGVMQNPRHLVRRRGQEARLRCSPMKGHSHVYWYRQLPEEGLKFMVYLQKENIIDESGMPKERFSAEFPKEGPSILRIQQVVRGDSAAYFCASSPASGSYEQYFGPGTRLTVT.

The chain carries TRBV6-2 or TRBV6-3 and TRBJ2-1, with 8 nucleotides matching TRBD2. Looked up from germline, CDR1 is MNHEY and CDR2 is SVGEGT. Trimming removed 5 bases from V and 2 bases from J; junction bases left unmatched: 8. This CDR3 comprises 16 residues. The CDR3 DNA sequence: TGTGCCAGCAGTCACATCGGACTAGCCCCCTACAATGAGCAGTTCTTC. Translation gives CASSHIGLAPYNEQFF.

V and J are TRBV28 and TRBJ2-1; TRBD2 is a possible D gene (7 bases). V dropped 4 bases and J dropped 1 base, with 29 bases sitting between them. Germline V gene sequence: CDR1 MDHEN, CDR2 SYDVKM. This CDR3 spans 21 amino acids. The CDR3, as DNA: TGTGCCAGCAGTTCCTCCGGGGGGACCCTTCCGCGGGACATGTCCTACAATGAGCAGTTCTTC. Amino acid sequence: CASSSSGGTLPRDMSYNEQFF.